The rows below give T cell receptor beta chains drawn from one sample of a study of T cell responses to AZD1222 COVID-19 vaccine. TCRdb keeps only in-frame clones here, not all; method: immunoSEQ multiplex PCR. The table includes some 150,000 clones, more than 75% detected once. The starting material was peripheral blood, obtained on day 0 of MenACWY control vaccination. The origin of the receptors is an adult in good health. Each CDR3 is given with its conserved first and last residue. The D gene is left open where the match is weak. Clone size is not always given. Where it is, it says once, few, many or a class for expanded clones.

v_gene	j_gene	abundance	d_gene	CDR3aa	CDR3nt
TRBV6-5	TRBJ1-2	-	-	CASSRTNSLYYGYTF	TGTGCCAGCAGTCGGACCAATAGCCTTTACTATGGCTACACCTTC
TRBV3-1/TRBV3-2	TRBJ1-5	-	TRBD1	CASSGQGGGEPQHF	TGTGCCAGCAGCGGACAGGGTGGCGGGGAGCCCCAGCATTTT
TRBV5-5	TRBJ1-4	-	-	CASSFGGTGNEKLFF	TGTGCCAGCAGCTTCGGGGGAACGGGGAATGAAAAACTGTTTTTT
TRBV29-1	TRBJ1-3	-	TRBD1	CSASDRGGNTIYF	TGCAGCGCCTCGGACAGGGGTGGAAACACCATATATTTT
TRBV2	TRBJ1-6	-	-	CASSGRERNSPLHF	TGTGCCAGCAGTGGTAGGGAGCGTAATTCACCCCTCCACTTT
TRBV10-3	TRBJ2-1	few	-	CAISESSQGAGRQFF	TGTGCCATCAGTGAGTCTAGTCAAGGGGCGGGGAGGCAGTTCTTC
TRBV29-1	TRBJ2-1	-	-	CSGLTGRNEQFF	TGCAGCGGGTTGACAGGGAGGAATGAGCAGTTCTTC
TRBV6-5	TRBJ1-1	-	-	CASSPYLNTEAFF	TGTGCCAGCAGCCCCTACCTGAACACTGAAGCTTTCTTT
TRBV18	TRBJ1-1	few	TRBD1	CASSPGQGNTEAFF	TGTGCCAGCTCACCGGGACAGGGGAACACTGAAGCTTTCTTT
TRBV27	TRBJ2-3	-	TRBD1	CASSLQGTGGIYTQYF	TGTGCCAGCAGTTTACAGGGGACAGGGGGCATATATACGCAGTATTTT
TRBV7-6	TRBJ1-4	-	TRBD1	CASSLRQGLVEKLFF	TGTGCCAGCAGCCTCCGACAGGGTTTGGTTGAAAAACTGTTTTTT
TRBV5-1	TRBJ2-1	-	-	CASSLSRGGYNEQFF	TGCGCCAGCAGCTTGTCGAGGGGGGGTTACAATGAGCAGTTCTTC
TRBV28	TRBJ2-1	-	TRBD2	CASSRINRGGSDEQFF	TGTGCCAGCAGTCGGATTAATCGCGGGGGGTCGGATGAGCAGTTCTTC
TRBV6-2/TRBV6-3	TRBJ1-5	-	-	CASSLDPTLPQHF	TGTGCCAGCAGTTTGGACCCTACCCTACCCCAGCATTTT
TRBV5-1	TRBJ2-6	-	TRBD1	CASSRGQGAGANVLTF	TGCGCCAGCAGCCGAGGACAGGGGGCTGGGGCCAACGTCCTGACTTTC
TRBV6-6	TRBJ1-5	once	TRBD1	CASSYSPDRNNQPQHF	TGTGCCAGCAGTTACAGCCCGGACAGGAACAATCAGCCCCAGCATTTT
TRBV6-5	TRBJ2-1	-	TRBD2	CASSHSGGAHEQFF	TGTGCCAGCAGTCACAGCGGGGGGGCCCATGAGCAGTTCTTC
TRBV11-1	TRBJ2-1	-	TRBD1	CASSLGGDSNEQFF	TGTGCCAGCAGCTTAGGTGGGGACAGCAATGAGCAGTTCTTC
TRBV2	TRBJ2-7	-	TRBD1	CASRAGTGSYEQYF	TGTGCCAGCAGAGCCGGGACAGGATCCTACGAGCAGTACTTC
TRBV5-4	TRBJ1-3	-	-	CASSLKQGQSYSGNTIYF	TGTGCCAGCAGCTTGAAGCAAGGGCAAAGTTACTCTGGAAACACCATATATTTT
TRBV21-1	TRBJ2-2	-	-	CASSKGQDANTGELFF	TGTGCCAGCAGCAAAGGGCAGGACGCGAACACCGGGGAGCTGTTTTTT
TRBV12-3/TRBV12-4	TRBJ1-5	once	-	CASLQGGGQPQHF	TGTGCCAGTCTCCAAGGGGGAGGTCAGCCCCAGCATTTT
TRBV19	TRBJ2-4	-	-	CASSIVKALAKNIQYF	TGTGCCAGTAGTATAGTAAAGGCTCTAGCCAAAAACATTCAGTACTTC
TRBV5-1	TRBJ2-2	-	TRBD2	CASSRGGAGELFF	TGCGCCAGCAGCAGGGGAGGGGCCGGGGAGCTGTTTTTT
TRBV12-3/TRBV12-4	TRBJ1-2	-	-	CASSFGASYGYTF	TGTGCCAGCAGTTTCGGGGCTTCCTATGGCTACACCTTC
TRBV3-1/TRBV3-2	TRBJ1-1	-	-	CASSQAPGSEAFF	TGTGCCAGCAGCCAAGCACCGGGTTCTGAAGCTTTCTTT
TRBV4-2	TRBJ1-1	-	-	CASSQERGSIANTEAFF	TGTGCCAGCAGCCAAGAACGGGGGTCCATAGCGAACACTGAAGCTTTCTTT
TRBV7-9	TRBJ2-7	-	-	CASSSETGASYEQYF	TGTGCCAGCAGCTCAGAAACAGGAGCGTCCTACGAGCAGTACTTC
TRBV21-1	TRBJ1-2	-	-	CASLNPGRLRDYGYTF	TGTGCCAGCCTAAACCCCGGCAGACTTCGGGACTATGGCTACACCTTC